This record looks at one T cell receptor beta chain sequence and its context. Its target is unknown. The CDR3 contains 11 residues. Germline V gene data show CDR1 as MNHNY and CDR2 as SVGAGI (reference sequence). The germline V and J ends were trimmed by 5 bases and 5 bases, with 5 bases remaining between them. This record belongs to a study of OX40 agonist ivuxolimab in advanced cancers. About the research overall: Checkpoint inhibitors had been given previously to 40% of patients. Study findings and constraints: The antigen specificity of the peripheral T cells (those that were expanded) was not determined. With doses of 0.1 to 3.0 mg/kg, CD4+ and CD8+ blood T cells had undergone clonal expansion by week 6. In general, CD8+ T cells held more expanded clones than CD4+ did, on average.

Sequencing was performed with immunoSEQ multiplex PCR; in TCRdb, only in-frame clones are kept and a portion is missing. The repertoire has fewer than 80,000 clones, roughly 73% of them found once; the top ten carry more than 1.5%. The V and J genes are TRBV6-6 and TRBJ2-3; D remains unclear. This TCR came from an adult with an advanced solid tumor such as melanoma, head and neck, liver or kidney cancer. Material: CD4+ or CD8+ T cells sorted from blood, obtained in a trial of the OX40 agonist ivuxolimab. CDR3 sequence reads: CASSQLDTQYF. CDR3 sequence (DNA): TGTGCCAGCAGTCAACTAGATACGCAGTATTTT.